Listed below are T cell receptor beta chains from one sample, sequenced in a study of CD4 and CD8 cells across lung adenocarcinoma regions. A single record per CDR3 protein comes from TCRdb applying MiXCR to the PCR reads. This sample has more than 25,000 distinct CDR3 sequences, with about half found just once. Material: CD8+ T cells from the center of a lung tumor. The origin of the receptors is a male donor with lung adenocarcinoma. The CD4 and CD8 labels of this study may be unreliable. Both conserved end residues are part of each CDR3. A D gene is named only where the DNA matches it firmly. Size is omitted from some rows. Given values are once, few, many or a class for expanded clones.

d_call | j_call | v_call | clone_size | cdr3_aa | cdr3_nt
- | TRBJ2-5 | TRBV27 | - | CARAGRGGGDQEIQYF | TGTGCCAGAGCGGGCAGGGGGGGAGGGGACCAAGAGATCCAGTACTTC
- | TRBJ2-5 | TRBV28 | - | CAGSGGGAQETQYF | TGTGCGGGCAGTGGGGGCGGGGCCCAAGAGACCCAGTACTTC
- | TRBJ1-3 | TRBV27 | many | CASSPFPGGASGNTIYF | TGTGCCAGCAGTCCCTTTCCGGGGGGGGCCAGTGGAAACACCATATATTTT
TRBD2 | TRBJ2-4 | TRBV10-2 | - | CAGSGGCDQEIQYF | TGCGCGGGGAGCGGGGGGTGTGACCAAGAGATTCAGTACTTC
- | TRBJ2-3 | TRBV10-1 | - | CASSDNPQDMQYF | TGCGCCAGCAGTGATAACCCTCAGGACATGCAGTACTTT
- | TRBJ2-4 | TRBV10-1 | - | CASGERGWGTDTQYF | TGCGCCAGCGGGGAGAGGGGGTGGGGCACAGATACTCAGTACTTC
- | TRBJ2-4 | TRBV28 | many | CASKGPTGNNLAKNIQYF | TGTGCCAGCAAGGGGCCGACAGGAAACAATCTAGCCAAAAACATTCAGTACTTC
TRBD2 | TRBJ2-1 | TRBV10-2 | - | CASSDRAGDYNEQFF | TGCGCCAGCAGTGACAGAGCGGGGGACTACAATGAGCAGTTCTTC
- | TRBJ2-1 | TRBV11-2 | many | CASSFQLNEQFF | TGTGCCAGCAGCTTTCAACTCAATGAGCAGTTCTTC
TRBD1 | TRBJ2-1 | TRBV30 | - | CACNRGQRYNEQFF | TGTGCCTGCAACAGGGGACAAAGATACAATGAGCAGTTCTTC
- | TRBJ2-4 | TRBV5-1 | - | CASSLMGLGAKDTQYF | TGCGCGAGCAGCCTCATGGGGCTGGGGGCCAAAGACACTCAGTACTTT
- | TRBJ2-5 | TRBV10-2 | - | CASRSQGTAGETQYF | TGCGCCAGCCGCTCCCAGGGGACGGCCGGGGAGACCCAGTACTTC
- | TRBJ2-3 | TRBV6-5 | - | CASSCAGLAGLDPDTQYF | TGTGCCAGCAGTTGCGCGGGACTCGCGGGCCTGGACCCAGATACCCAGTATTTT
- | TRBJ2-5 | TRBV10-2 | once | CARRGWWDQDTQYF | TGCGCGAGGCGCGGGTGGTGGGACCAAGACACCCAGTACTTC
- | TRBJ2-4 | TRBV27 | - | CGSSALGGTDIQYF | TGTGGCAGCAGTGCGCTGGGGGGCACAGACATTCAGTATTTC
- | TRBJ2-1 | TRBV5-1 | - | CASSPGRSGVHEQFF | TGCGCCAGCAGCCCCGGACGTAGTGGTGTCCATGAGCAGTTCTTC
TRBD2 | TRBJ2-2 | TRBV5-1 | many | CASSLAGTRNTGELFF | TGCGCCAGCAGCTTGGCCGGGACTAGGAACACCGGGGAGCTGTTTTTT
- | TRBJ2-7 | TRBV7-2 | - | CASSLFHQLNYEQYF | TGTGCCAGCAGCTTATTTCACCAATTGAATTACGAGCAGTACTTC
- | TRBJ1-2 | TRBV6-1 | - | CASRRSQGNFYGSPF | TGTGCCAGCAGACGCTCACAGGGAAATTTCTATGGCTCCCCCTTC
- | TRBJ2-3 | TRBV3-1 | few | CASSQDGQSTDTQYF | TGTGCCAGCAGCCAAGATGGACAGAGCACAGATACGCAGTATTTT
- | TRBJ2-7 | TRBV10-3 | - | CAISSPGAADTQYF | TGCGCCATCAGTTCACCGGGAGCCGCAGATACGCAGTACTTC
TRBD1 | TRBJ1-2 | TRBV6-1 | - | CASRDRGNTNYGYTF | TGTGCCAGCAGGGACAGGGGAAATACTAACTATGGCTACACCTTC
TRBD2 | TRBJ2-5 | TRBV6-1 | once | CAGRRGGEPDTQYF | TGTGCGGGCAGACGGGGGGGAGAGCCAGATACGCAGTACTTC
- | TRBJ2-3 | TRBV7-2 | once | CASSFNTGELRLRATDTQYF | TGTGCCAGCAGCTTTAATACAGGTGAGTTGAGGCTCCGTGCCACAGATACTCAGTATTTC
- | TRBJ2-4 | TRBV7-6 | once | CVSGLGAKDIQYF | TGTGTCTCGGGGCTGGGAGCCAAAGACATTCAGTACTTC
TRBD2 | TRBJ2-1 | TRBV14 | - | CASSQNPWGGEQFF | TGTGCCAGCAGCCAAAACCCATGGGGGGGGGAGCAGTTCTTC
- | TRBJ2-1 | TRBV6-2/TRBV6-3 | many | CASRVPLHIEQFF | TGTGCCAGCCGGGTCCCCCTTCACATTGAGCAGTTCTTC
TRBD1 | TRBJ1-4 | TRBV15 | - | CATSRDPGTGALGKLFF | TGTGCCACCAGCAGAGACCCCGGGACAGGGGCTTTAGGAAAACTGTTTTTT
- | TRBJ2-2 | TRBV28 | many | CASSPVGTPQYAGELFF | TGTGCCAGCAGTCCAGTGGGGACACCGCAATATGCCGGGGAGCTGTTTTTT
- | TRBJ2-5 | TRBV10-1 | - | CAGSGGHAQDTQYF | TGCGCGGGCAGTGGCGGCCATGCCCAAGATACCCAGTACTTC
- | TRBJ2-2 | TRBV9 | many | CASSVGGRATGELFF | TGTGCCAGCAGCGTAGGGGGTAGGGCCACCGGGGAGCTGTTTTTT
- | TRBJ2-1 | TRBV25-1 | - | CASSYAGLGSYNEQFF | TGTGCCAGCTCGTATGCGGGGCTCGGATCCTACAATGAGCAGTTCTTC
TRBD1 | TRBJ2-1 | TRBV6-1 | - | CASSKTGESYNEQFF | TGTGCCAGCAGTAAAACAGGGGAGTCCTACAATGAGCAGTTCTTC